This T cell receptor beta chain was sequenced in a study of T cell responses to AZD1222 COVID-19 vaccine. Findings of the study overall: Dominant CD4 TCR responses targeted spike regions 160-218 and 743-854. Spike-specific TCR breadth and depth went up after people got two AZD1222 doses.

Assay used: immunoSEQ multiplex PCR; TCRdb lists only in-frame clones, some missing. Among 180,000 or so clones listed, 85% to 95% were seen once. There are 15 residues in the CDR3. The V gene's germline CDR1 is SGDLS and CDR2 YYNGEE. The V end lost 4 bases, the J end lost 0 bases, and 11 bases lay between the germline ends. In regard to this clone: As yet, its antigen is unknown.

The sample consisted of peripheral blood, taken on day 0 of AZD1222 vaccination. This clonotype was obtained from an adult in good health. The V gene is TRBV9, the J gene TRBJ2-1; D tentatively fits TRBD1 or TRBD2 (6 bases each). The CDR3 bases are TGTGCCAGCAGCCCCGGAGGGGGCTCCTACAATGAGCAGTTCTTC. This sequence encodes CASSPGGGSYNEQFF.